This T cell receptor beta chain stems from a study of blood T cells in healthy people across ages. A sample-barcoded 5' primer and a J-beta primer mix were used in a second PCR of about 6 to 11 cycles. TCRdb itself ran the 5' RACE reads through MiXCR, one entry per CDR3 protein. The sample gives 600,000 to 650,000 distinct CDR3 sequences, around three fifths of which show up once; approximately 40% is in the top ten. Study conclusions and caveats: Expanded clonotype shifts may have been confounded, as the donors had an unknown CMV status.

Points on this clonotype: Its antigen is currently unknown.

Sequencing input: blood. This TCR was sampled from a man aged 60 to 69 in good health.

In nucleotides, the CDR3 is TGCGCCAGCAGGGCCCGAGCGGCGGGAGTGAGAGAGCAGTACTTC. Translation gives CASRARAAGVREQYF. J is TRBJ2-4 and V is TRBV10-2, with 7 positions matching TRBD2. CDR3 size: 15 residues. V shed 6 bases and J 13 bases; nucleotides not matched to a gene: 18. CDR1 is WSHSY, CDR2 SAAADI, per germline.